This T cell receptor beta chain was found in a study of blood T cell repertoires in COVID-19. The V gene's germline CDR1 is WSHSY and CDR2 SAAADI. CDR3 size: 16 residues. The V segment lost 0 bases and the J segment 4 bases; nucleotides outside the gene matches: 3. Assay: immunoSEQ multiplex PCR; the TCRdb copy retains only in-frame clones and omits some. The data show some 190,000 clones, with 89% seen just once and under 3% held by the top ten. The chain joins TRBV10-2 to TRBJ2-2, with TRBD1 matching 9 bases. The sequencing sample was made of PBMCs or T cells enriched from blood (not recorded which). This receptor was taken from a woman between 40 and 50 years old with acute COVID-19. The CDR3 sequence: CASSESTGGGTGELFF. CDR3 in DNA: TGCGCCAGCAGTGAGTCGACAGGGGGGGGCACCGGGGAGCTGTTTTTT.